The 10 T cell receptor beta chains below come from one sample, sequenced in a study of identifying expanded T cells in peripheral blood. TCRdb keeps only in-frame clones here, not all; method: immunoSEQ multiplex PCR. The sample yields 110,000 or so clones, about 87% seen once. The specimen was blood. These receptor sequences come from a person aged 18-70 years in good health.

As to this clone: The same CDR3 is also encoded by other DNA sequences in this sample. V gene TRBV6-5 combines with J gene TRBJ1-2, with D perhaps TRBD1 (5 bases). Per the germline V gene, CDR1 is MNHEY and CDR2 is SVGAGI. The CDR3 has 13 residues. Between the trimmed V and J ends, which lost 2 bases and 8 bases, there was a span of 12 bases. CDR3 amino acids: CASSYGAGGGYTF. The CDR3 region has the DNA TGTGCCAGCAGTTACGGGGCCGGTGGCGGCTACACCTTC.

V is TRBV9 and J is TRBJ2-3, with 13 bases lining up with TRBD2. This CDR3 spans 17 amino acids. Trimming took 3 bases from V and 6 from J; bases not matched to a gene: 10. Germline-derived CDR1 and CDR2 are SGDLS and YYNGEE. This CDR3 reads CASSEGTSGTLRDTQYF. The CDR3, as DNA: TGTGCCAGCAGCGAGGGGACTAGCGGGACTCTAAGGGATACGCAGTATTTT.

The chain carries TRBV28 and TRBJ2-2; the match to TRBD2 covers 7 bases. Germline V gene data show CDR1 as MDHEN and CDR2 as SYDVKM. This CDR3 contains 17 residues. The V and J ends lost 2 bases and 7 bases, in that order; junction bases with no gene match: 13. The CDR3 is CASSLGGSGGNSGELFF. CDR3 sequence (DNA): TGTGCCAGCAGTTTAGGCGGGAGCGGCGGGAATAGCGGGGAGCTGTTTTTT. Full variable domain (remainder filled in from reference TRBV28 and TRBJ2-2): DVKVTQSSRYLVKRTGEKVFLECVQDMDHENMFWYRQDPGLGLRLIYFSYDVKMKEKGDIPEGYSVSREKKERFSLILESASTNQTSMYLCASSLGGSGGNSGELFFGEGSRLTVL.

This chain uses TRBV7-9 with TRBJ1-2; perhaps TRBD1 as D (5 bases). This CDR3 region has 13 residues. Germline V gives CDR1 SEHNR, CDR2 FQNEAQ (reference sequence). With 5 bases removed from V and 6 bases from J, the gap between germline ends came to 13 bases. In DNA form, the CDR3 reads TGTGCCAGCAGCGCGGGGCAGGTGGATGGCTACACCTTC. Its translation is CASSAGQVDGYTF.

V gene TRBV6-1 combines with J gene TRBJ1-6; no clear D gene. The CDR3 is 15 residues long. Germline assignment: CDR1 MNHNS and CDR2 SASEGT. Deletions cut 7 bases from V and 7 bases from J, with 17 bases between. The CDR3 DNA is TGTGCCAGCACCCCAGCGCTCCCATTCAATTCACCCCTCCACTTT. Translation gives CASTPALPFNSPLHF.

The CDR3 bases are TGTGCCAGCAGCCCAGGACTAGCAGAAGCCAATGAGCAGTTCTTC. Translating it yields CASSPGLAEANEQFF. V is TRBV5-4 and J is TRBJ2-1; TRBD2 aligns across 8 bases. Germline CDR1 is SGHNT and CDR2 is YYREEE (reference sequence). The CDR3 extends over 15 amino acids. V gave up 4 bases and J gave up 6 bases; unmatched junction bases: 9. The whole variable domain, remainder taken from reference TRBV5-4 and TRBJ2-1, is ETGVTQSPTHLIKTRGQQVTLRCSSQSGHNTVSWYQQALGQGPQFIFQYYREEENGRGNFPPRFSGLQFPNYSSELNVNALELDDSALYLCASSPGLAEANEQFFGPGTRLTVL.

The J gene is TRBJ1-4, the V gene TRBV28; no clear D. Trimming pared 4 bases from V and 4 bases from J, leaving 19 bases between. This CDR3 region has 17 residues. Germline V gene sequence: CDR1 MDHEN, CDR2 SYDVKM. The CDR3 spells CASSYPIGKPGNEKLFF. The CDR3, as DNA: TGTGCCAGCAGTTACCCAATTGGTAAACCGGGTAATGAAAAACTGTTTTTT.

This chain uses TRBV6-1 with TRBJ1-1, with D perhaps TRBD1 (6 bases). V gave up 7 bases and J gave up 2 bases, with 11 bases separating them. Germline V gene sequence: CDR1 MNHNS, CDR2 SASEGT. The CDR3 length is 13 residues. In DNA, the CDR3 is TGTGCCAGCACTAAACAGGGCAACACTGAAGCTTTCTTT. As protein: CASTKQGNTEAFF.

The chain joins TRBV7-3 to TRBJ2-3; D ambiguous. The germline V gene encodes CDR1 SGHTA and CDR2 FQGTGA. Trimming took off 6 bases at V and 4 bases at J, with 17 bases between the two ends. The CDR3 length is 15 residues. In DNA form, the CDR3 reads TGTGCCAGCAGGATGGCGACCGGCCGATCAGATACGCAGTATTTT. Protein sequence: CASRMATGRSDTQYF.

The J gene is TRBJ1-3, the V gene TRBV7-2; possible D gene TRBD1, 6 bases. V lost 8 bases to trimming and J lost 0 bases, with 11 bases between them. CDR1 SGHTA and CDR2 FQGNSA come from the germline V gene. The CDR3 runs to 14 residues. The CDR3 region is CASQQGLSGNTIYF. CDR3 DNA: TGTGCCAGCCAACAGGGCCTCTCTGGAAACACCATATATTTT. Combining the CDR3 with reference TRBV7-2 and TRBJ1-3 gives the whole variable domain GAGVSQSPSNKVTEKGKDVELRCDPISGHTALYWYRQSLGQGLEFLIYFQGNSAPDKSGLPSDRFSAERTGGSVSTLTIQRTQQEDSAVYLCASQQGLSGNTIYFGEGSWLTVV.